This T cell receptor (beta chain) was captured by sequencing in a study of cytomegalovirus exposure and HLA in healthy donors. The ends lost 4 bases at V and 4 bases at J; junction bases unmatched: 2. Germline V gene data show CDR1 as SGHAT and CDR2 as FQNNGV. The CDR3 is 15 amino acids. Use of 60 Vbeta and 13 Jbeta primers characterized the PCR. TCRdb's copy holds only in-frame clones and misses some; the assay was immunoSEQ multiplex PCR. The profile shows 150,000 to 250,000 clones, 65% to 85% of them singletons. The sequence derives from a boy younger than 10 in good health and CMV-seronegative. Sequences were obtained from PBMCs. The rearrangement joins TRBV11-2 to TRBJ2-7; TRBD2 aligns across 15 bases. For the CDR3, the DNA is TGTGCCAGCAGCTGGGGGACTAGCGGGGGGTACGAGCAGTACTTC. Amino acids: CASSWGTSGGYEQYF.